The entry below gives a single T cell receptor (beta chain) sequence along with its context. From germline, CDR1 is MRHNA and CDR2 SNTAGT. The V end lost 3 bases, the J end lost 10 bases, and 13 bases lay between the germline ends. The CDR3 loop spans 13 amino acids. This sample stems from a study of blood T cell repertoires in COVID-19. Only in-frame clones appear in the TCRdb table, and some are missing; sequencing was by immunoSEQ multiplex PCR. The sample lists 180,000 or so clones; around 89% were seen once. The sample was peripheral blood. The clonotype comes from a man aged 50 to 59 with acute or convalescent COVID-19. The J gene is TRBJ2-1, the V gene TRBV6-4; D gene ambiguous. The CDR3 here is CASSEQGVGEQFF. The CDR3 bases are TGTGCCAGCAGTGAACAAGGAGTCGGGGAGCAGTTCTTC.